The clone carrying this T cell receptor beta chain occurred once. This CDR3 comprises 14 residues. Trimming took 4 bases from V and 2 from J, leaving 12 bases between them. CDR1 is SQVTM and CDR2 is ANQGSEA in the germline V gene. This record comes from a study of a mutant IDH1 vaccine in newly diagnosed glioma. Overall study context: Patients under treatment included roughly 60% males and 37.5% females and had a mean age of approximately 40 years. Before enrollment, the patients had been treated with radiotherapy alone, temozolomide alone, or both together. Most of them had received both.

The time point denotes: baseline, week 1 (first vaccination visit). Treatment given: pre-vaccination baseline after standard-of-care therapy. Astrocytomas found in donors were new, WHO grade 3 or 4, IDH1-mutant and ATRX-lost. Only in-frame clones appear in the TCRdb table, and some are missing; sequencing was by immunoSEQ multiplex PCR. The top ten hold 15% to 20% of the sample, which has 35,000 to 40,000 clones, around 90% seen once. This sequence was found in a man between 18 and 29 years old with glioma. The chain links TRBV29-1 to TRBJ2-1; D remains ambiguous. The sequencing used PBMCs, collected from a glioma patient treated with radiotherapy, temozolomide or both. The CDR3, as DNA: TGCAGCGTTGTATTAGGCAGCACCTACAATGAGCAGTTCTTC. Its translation: CSVVLGSTYNEQFF.